This T cell receptor (beta chain) comes out of a study of cytomegalovirus exposure and HLA in healthy donors. The CDR3 has 15 amino acids. Germline CDR1 reads MDHEN; CDR2 reads SYDVKM. Note on this clone: A junction end diverges from the germline sequence, so it may reflect a read error.

The PCR had 60 Vbeta and 13 Jbeta primers. Profiled with immunoSEQ multiplex PCR; TCRdb holds only in-frame clones, not every one. This sample has about 200,000 clones, with 82% found just once. The TCR comes from a woman between 45 and 65 years old in good health and CMV-seropositive. This chain joins TRBV28 and TRBJ2-7; 10 positions match TRBD1. Sequencing was done on a sample of PBMCs. The DNA for the CDR3 is TGTGCCAACAGTTTGGGACAGGGGATACGAGACGAGCAGTACTTC. Translation: CANSLGQGIRDEQYF.